A selection of T cell receptor beta chains follows, all from one sample in a study of blood T cell repertoires in COVID-19. TCRdb's copy holds only in-frame clones and misses some; the assay was immunoSEQ multiplex PCR. The sample shows approximately 40,000 clones, 70% to 90% of them seen only once. Material: peripheral blood. The source is a human donor in a cohort sampled during active COVID-19. Both conserved end residues are part of each CDR3. A D gene is named only where the DNA matches it firmly. Expanded clones are given a class, and other clones once, few, many or no size at all.

>NA|TRBD2|TRBV12-3/TRBV12-4|TRBJ2-1
CASSRTSGGEFF
TGTGCCAGCAGTCGTACTAGCGGGGGGGAGTTCTTC
>NA|TRBD1|TRBV10-3|TRBJ1-2
CAISLGQGANYGYTF
TGTGCCATCAGTTTAGGACAGGGAGCTAACTATGGCTACACCTTC
>NA|TRBD1|TRBV13|TRBJ1-6
CASSRGTGSNSPLHF
TGTGCCAGCAGCCGTGGGACAGGGAGTAATTCACCCCTCCACTTT
>few|TRBD2|TRBV7-8|TRBJ2-7
CASSLSSGPTYEQYF
TGTGCCAGCAGCTTATCTAGCGGGCCAACCTACGAGCAGTACTTC
>NA|TRBD2|TRBV13|TRBJ2-1
CAIANGLAGYNEQFF
TGTGCCATCGCCAACGGACTAGCGGGCTACAATGAGCAGTTCTTC
>NA|TRBD1|TRBV10-3|TRBJ1-5
CAISEQGQGNQPQHF
TGTGCCATCAGTGAGCAGGGACAGGGTAATCAGCCCCAGCATTTT
>NA|NA|TRBV10-3|TRBJ2-2
CAIGALGRTGELFF
TGTGCCATCGGGGCTCTAGGTCGCACCGGGGAGCTGTTTTTT
>few|TRBD1|TRBV9|TRBJ2-5
CASSLLGQGGETQYF
TGTGCCAGCAGCCTCCTGGGACAGGGTGGGGAGACCCAGTACTTC
>NA|NA|TRBV28|TRBJ2-3
CASSLRGSGTDTQYF
TGTGCCAGCAGTCTTCGGGGGAGCGGCACAGATACGCAGTATTTT
>NA|NA|TRBV19|TRBJ2-3
CASISHTDTQYF
TGTGCCAGTATTTCCCACACAGATACGCAGTATTTT
>NA|NA|TRBV3-1/TRBV3-2|TRBJ1-3
CASSVTGGSGNTIYF
TGTGCCAGCAGCGTAACTGGAGGATCTGGAAACACCATATATTTT
>NA|NA|TRBV2|TRBJ2-7
CASSEGAGEQYF
TGTGCCAGCAGTGAAGGGGCCGGCGAGCAGTACTTC
>NA|NA|TRBV11-3|TRBJ2-7
CATVLLERTYEQYF
TGTGCCACCGTCCTTCTAGAAAGGACCTACGAGCAGTACTTC
>NA|TRBD1|TRBV5-1|TRBJ1-6
CASRLDRIYSPLHF
TGCGCCAGCAGACTGGACAGGATTTATTCACCCCTCCACTTT
>NA|NA|TRBV10-3|TRBJ1-2
CAISGPGQNYGYTF
TGTGCCATCAGTGGTCCAGGGCAAAACTATGGCTACACCTTC
>NA|NA|TRBV7-9|TRBJ1-5
CASSSSGGAQPQHF
TGTGCCAGCAGCTCGAGCGGAGGGGCTCAGCCCCAGCATTTT
>NA|NA|TRBV19|TRBJ1-2
CASSIGRSAAGYTF
TGTGCCAGTAGTATCGGCAGATCCGCGGCTGGCTACACCTTC
>once|TRBD1|TRBV5-1|TRBJ1-1
CASSLIIGQAYTEAFF
TGCGCCAGCAGCTTGATCATCGGACAGGCCTACACTGAAGCTTTCTTT
>NA|TRBD1|TRBV19|TRBJ1-1
CASSARQGWGNTEAFF
TGTGCCAGTAGTGCCCGACAGGGTTGGGGGAACACTGAAGCTTTCTTT
>NA|NA|TRBV16|TRBJ1-4
CASSQGRGTNEKLFF
TGTGCCAGCAGCCAGGGGCGGGGAACTAATGAAAAACTGTTTTTT
>few|NA|TRBV15|TRBJ1-2
CATSRDIYGYTF
TGTGCCACCAGCAGAGATATTTATGGCTACACCTTC
>NA|TRBD1|TRBV28|TRBJ1-6
CASSLAGTGYNSPLHF
TGTGCCAGCAGTTTAGCTGGGACAGGCTATAATTCACCCCTCCACTTT
>NA|NA|TRBV27|TRBJ2-4
CASSSAGGKNIQYF
TGTGCCAGCAGTTCCGCCGGGGGCAAAAACATTCAGTACTTC
>NA|TRBD1|TRBV6-1|TRBJ1-4
CASSEAPGQGYEKLFF
TGTGCCAGCAGTGAAGCCCCGGGACAGGGGTATGAAAAACTGTTTTTT
>NA|NA|TRBV6-2/TRBV6-3|TRBJ2-2
CASSSGLPSSPGELFF
TGTGCCAGCAGTTCGGGACTCCCGAGTAGCCCCGGGGAGCTGTTTTTT
>NA|TRBD1|TRBV3-1/TRBV3-2|TRBJ2-1
CASSRTGNFDEQFF
TGTGCCAGCAGCCGGACAGGGAATTTCGATGAGCAGTTCTTC
>NA|TRBD1|TRBV2|TRBJ1-6
CASSEGAGGDSPLHF
TGTGCCAGCAGTGAAGGGGCAGGGGGTGATTCACCCCTCCACTTT
>NA|TRBD2|TRBV7-9|TRBJ2-5
CASSSGLAGGETQYF
TGTGCCAGCAGCTCGGGACTAGCGGGGGGAGAGACCCAGTACTTC
>NA|NA|TRBV29-1|TRBJ1-2
CSVDSQALTPNYGYTF
TGCAGCGTTGATAGTCAGGCCCTAACCCCTAACTATGGCTACACCTTC